This entry is about one T cell receptor beta chain. Its antigen is still unknown. The data originate from a study of T cell responses to AZD1222 COVID-19 vaccine. Study outcomes and limitations: Spike-specific TCR depth and breadth grew after two AZD1222 doses. Clonal diversity was possibly underestimated, and white British individuals and females predominated among donors.

Assay used: immunoSEQ multiplex PCR; TCRdb lists only in-frame clones, some missing. The table lists some 84,000 clones, 80% to 90% of them singletons. CDR1 is MDHEN and CDR2 is SYDVKM in the germline V gene. V trimming: 1 base; J trimming: 9 bases; junction bases outside the gene matches: 8. The CDR3 sequence is 15 residues long. J is TRBJ2-2 and V is TRBV28; 7 nucleotides agree with TRBD2. The TCR sequence derives from an adult in good health. The sample in question was peripheral blood, obtained on day 0 of AZD1222 vaccination. CDR3 in amino acids: CASSLYAGVERELFF. CDR3 DNA: TGTGCCAGCAGTTTATATGCGGGAGTTGAACGGGAGCTGTTTTTT.